This TCR beta chain appears in the sequencing data of a study of post-analysis software for immune sequencing data. On the study more broadly: Both relapsing-remitting and secondary progressive multiple sclerosis featured among the disease courses, as did progressive-relapsing multiple sclerosis.

Prepared TCR beta cDNA libraries contained unique molecular identifiers. It was from about 0.98 to 11 million T cells that about half a million cDNA molecules came. Each CDR3 protein is one row after TCRdb ran MiXCR on the PCR reads. Altogether roughly 620,000 distinct CDR3 sequences are present, roughly 40% being singletons, with the ten largest covering more than 1.5%. For this clonotype: Its antigen remains unknown.

The CDR3 totals 14 residues. Germline values: CDR1 LGHDT, CDR2 YNNKEL (reference sequence). Overall study findings and caveats: Multiple sclerosis patients had significantly lower normalized Chao1 diversity than controls. About five TRBV segments were more frequent in patients than controls; TRBV5-6, TRBV5-1 and TRBV20-1 belonged to this group. Strong co-clustering by F measure was seen for same-batch samples.

The chain recombines TRBV3-1 with TRBJ2-5; no reliable D call. The J call is uncertain, as TRBJ2-7 better fits the DNA end. This TCR was sampled from a girl aged 10 to 17 with multiple sclerosis. Sequenced material: blood. Written as DNA, the CDR3 is TGTGCCAGCAGCCATCGATACGGCTCGGACGAGCAGTACTTC. It yields the protein CASSHRYGSDEQYF.